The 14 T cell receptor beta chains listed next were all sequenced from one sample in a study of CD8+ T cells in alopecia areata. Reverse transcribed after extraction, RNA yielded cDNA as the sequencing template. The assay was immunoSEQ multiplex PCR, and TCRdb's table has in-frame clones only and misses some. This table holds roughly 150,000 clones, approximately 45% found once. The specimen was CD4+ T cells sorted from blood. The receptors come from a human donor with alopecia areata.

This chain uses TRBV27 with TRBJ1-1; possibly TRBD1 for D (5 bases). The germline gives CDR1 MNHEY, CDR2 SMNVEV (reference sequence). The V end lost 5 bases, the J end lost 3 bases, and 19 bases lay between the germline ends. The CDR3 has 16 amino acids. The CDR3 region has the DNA TGTGCCAGCAGTAGACCGGGAGGCAGGGACTACACTGAAGCTTTCTTT. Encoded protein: CASSRPGGRDYTEAFF.

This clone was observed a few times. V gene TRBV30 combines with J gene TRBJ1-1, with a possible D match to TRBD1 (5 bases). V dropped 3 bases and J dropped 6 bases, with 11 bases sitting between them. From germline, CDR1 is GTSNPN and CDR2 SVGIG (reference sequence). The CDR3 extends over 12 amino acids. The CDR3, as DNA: TGTGCCTGGAGCCCCGGGGGAGCTGAAGCTTTCTTT. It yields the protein CAWSPGGAEAFF.

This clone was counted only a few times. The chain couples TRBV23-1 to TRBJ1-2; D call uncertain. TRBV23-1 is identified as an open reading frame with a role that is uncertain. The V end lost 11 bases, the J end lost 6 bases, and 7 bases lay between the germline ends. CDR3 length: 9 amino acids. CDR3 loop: CAGLHGYTF. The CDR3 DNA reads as TGCGCCGGCCTTCATGGCTACACCTTC.

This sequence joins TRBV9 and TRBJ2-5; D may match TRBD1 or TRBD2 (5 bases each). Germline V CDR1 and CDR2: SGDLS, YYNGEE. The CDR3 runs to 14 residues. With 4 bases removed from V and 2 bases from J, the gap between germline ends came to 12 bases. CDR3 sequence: CASSPTRGQETQYF. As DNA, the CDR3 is TGTGCCAGCAGCCCTACTAGGGGTCAAGAGACCCAGTACTTC.

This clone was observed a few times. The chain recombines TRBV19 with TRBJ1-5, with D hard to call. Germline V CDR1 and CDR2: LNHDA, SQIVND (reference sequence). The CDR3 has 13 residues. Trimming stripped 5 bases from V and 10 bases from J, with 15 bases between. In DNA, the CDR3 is TGTGCCAGTAGTTTCGATCGGGCCCCTCCCCAGCATTTT. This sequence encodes CASSFDRAPPQHF.

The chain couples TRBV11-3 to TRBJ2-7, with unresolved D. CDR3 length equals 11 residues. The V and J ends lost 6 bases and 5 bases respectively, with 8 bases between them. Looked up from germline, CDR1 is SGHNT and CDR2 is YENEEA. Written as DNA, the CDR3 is TGTGCCAGCAGTAGGACCGACGAGCAGTACTTC. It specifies CASSRTDEQYF.

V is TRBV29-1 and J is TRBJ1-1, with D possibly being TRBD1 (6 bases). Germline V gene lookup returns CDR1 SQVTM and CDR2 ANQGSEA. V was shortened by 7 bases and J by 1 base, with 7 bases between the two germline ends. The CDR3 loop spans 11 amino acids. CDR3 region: CSGGGNTEAFF. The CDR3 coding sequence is TGCAGCGGAGGGGGGAACACTGAAGCTTTCTTT.

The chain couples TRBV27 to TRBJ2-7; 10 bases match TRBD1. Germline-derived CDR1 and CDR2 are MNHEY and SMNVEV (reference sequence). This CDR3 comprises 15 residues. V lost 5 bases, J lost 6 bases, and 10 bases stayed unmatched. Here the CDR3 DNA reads TGTGCCAGCAGTCTAACCCGGGACAGGGGTGCCGAGCAGTACTTC. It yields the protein CASSLTRDRGAEQYF.

For the CDR3, the DNA is TGTGCCAGCAGCGTCCTCCGGGACAGACCCACCCCAGATACGCAGTATTTT. Protein product: CASSVLRDRPTPDTQYF. The chain has TRBV11-3 and TRBJ2-3, with TRBD1 matching 7 bases. The junction had 15 bases not matched to a gene; V was cut back by 5 bases and J by 4 bases. This CDR3 has 17 amino acids. CDR1 and CDR2 (germline): SGHNT, YENEEA.

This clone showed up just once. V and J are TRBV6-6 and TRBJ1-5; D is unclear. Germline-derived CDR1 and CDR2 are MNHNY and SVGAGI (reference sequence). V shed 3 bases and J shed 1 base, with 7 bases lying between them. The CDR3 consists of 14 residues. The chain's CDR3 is CASSYPDSNQPQHF. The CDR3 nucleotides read TGTGCCAGCAGTTATCCGGACAGCAATCAGCCCCAGCATTTT.

The CDR3 protein is CAWSNSEKLFF. CDR3 coding DNA: TGTGCCTGGAGTAACAGCGAAAAACTGTTTTTT. The chain uses TRBV30 and TRBJ1-4, with D hard to call. The germline gives CDR1 GTSNPN, CDR2 SVGIG (reference sequence). The CDR3 runs to 11 residues. Between the trimmed V and J ends, which lost 2 bases and 8 bases, there was a span of 6 bases.

This chain's CDR3 is CASSPRISGSSYNEQFF. The CDR3 DNA sequence: TGTGCCAGCTCACCACGTATTAGCGGGAGCTCCTACAATGAGCAGTTCTTC. The chain uses TRBV18 and TRBJ2-1; TRBD2 agrees at 9 bases. In germline, CDR1 is KGHSH, CDR2 LQKENI. V dropped 1 base and J dropped 0; count of bases not matched to a gene: 4. The CDR3 contains 17 residues.

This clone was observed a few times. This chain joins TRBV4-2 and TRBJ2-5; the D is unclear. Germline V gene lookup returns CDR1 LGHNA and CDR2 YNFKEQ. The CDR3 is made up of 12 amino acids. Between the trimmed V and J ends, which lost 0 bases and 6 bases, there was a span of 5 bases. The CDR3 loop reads CASSQDRQTQYF. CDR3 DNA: TGTGCCAGCAGCCAAGATCGGCAGACCCAGTACTTC.

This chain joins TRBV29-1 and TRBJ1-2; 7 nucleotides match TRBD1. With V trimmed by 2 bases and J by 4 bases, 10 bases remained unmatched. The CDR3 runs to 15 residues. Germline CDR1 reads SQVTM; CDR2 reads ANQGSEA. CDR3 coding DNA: TGCAGCGTTGAATTGTTTCCGGGACAGTTCTATGGCTACACCTTC. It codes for CSVELFPGQFYGYTF.